This T cell receptor beta chain was recovered during a study of radiotherapy plus CTLA-4 blockade in lung cancer. Method: immunoSEQ multiplex PCR; TCRdb's copy keeps in-frame clones and lacks some. This sample has roughly 48,000 clones; 82% occur once, and the top ten carry approximately 3.3%. The CDR3 runs 16 residues. The germline gives CDR1 SGDLS, CDR2 YYNGEE. J gave up 9 bases and V 4 bases, and 12 bases lay outside the gene matches. The chain couples TRBV9 to TRBJ2-1; 11 bases agree with TRBD2. Sequencing was performed on peripheral blood, taken from a patient treated with radiotherapy plus ipilimumab. This clonotype originated in a human donor with non-small cell lung cancer who had stable disease on radiotherapy plus ipilimumab. CDR3 bases: TGTGCCAGCAGCCCGATGTTAGCGGGAGGGCCGGTTGAGCAGTTCTTC. Its protein is CASSPMLAGGPVEQFF.